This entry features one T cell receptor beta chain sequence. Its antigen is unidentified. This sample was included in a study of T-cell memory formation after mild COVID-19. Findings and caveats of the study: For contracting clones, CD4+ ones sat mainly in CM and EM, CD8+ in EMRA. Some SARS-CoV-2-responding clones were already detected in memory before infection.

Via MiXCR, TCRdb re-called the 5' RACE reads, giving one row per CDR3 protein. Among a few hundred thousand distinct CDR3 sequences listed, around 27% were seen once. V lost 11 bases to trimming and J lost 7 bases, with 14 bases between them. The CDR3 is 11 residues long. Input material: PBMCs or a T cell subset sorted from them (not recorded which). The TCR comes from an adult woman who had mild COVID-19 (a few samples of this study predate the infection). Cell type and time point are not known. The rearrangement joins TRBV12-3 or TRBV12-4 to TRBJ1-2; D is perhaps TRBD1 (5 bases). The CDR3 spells CALLARGGYTF. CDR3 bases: TGTGCCCTACTAGCTAGGGGTGGCTACACCTTC.